The T cell receptor beta chain described here comes from a study of monozygotic twins with inflammatory bowel disease. TCRdb reprocessed the 5' RACE reads; each CDR3 protein has one entry and no DNA is given. Its clone listing holds approximately 420,000 distinct CDR3 sequences. This clonotype was sampled from a human donor with ulcerative colitis or Crohn's disease, or a healthy co-twin of an affected twin (not recorded which). Sequencing was performed on blood.

The CDR3 reads CASSLQGGSATNEKLFF. The chain uses TRBV7-9 and TRBJ1-4. From germline, CDR1 is SEHNR and CDR2 FQNEAQ (reference sequence). CDR3 length: 17 residues.